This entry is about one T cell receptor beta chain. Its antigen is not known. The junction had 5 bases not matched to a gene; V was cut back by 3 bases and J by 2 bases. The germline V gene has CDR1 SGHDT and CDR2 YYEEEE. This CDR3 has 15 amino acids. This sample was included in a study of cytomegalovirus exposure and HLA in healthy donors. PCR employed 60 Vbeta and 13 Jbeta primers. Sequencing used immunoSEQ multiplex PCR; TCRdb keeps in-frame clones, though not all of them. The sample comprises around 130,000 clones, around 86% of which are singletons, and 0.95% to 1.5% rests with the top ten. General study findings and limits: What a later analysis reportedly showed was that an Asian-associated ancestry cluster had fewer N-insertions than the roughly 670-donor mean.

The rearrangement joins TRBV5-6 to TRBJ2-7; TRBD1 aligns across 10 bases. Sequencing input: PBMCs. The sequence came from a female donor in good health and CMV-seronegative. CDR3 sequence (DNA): TGTGCCAGCAGCTCCGGACAGGGGGAGGCCTACGAGCAGTACTTC. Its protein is CASSSGQGEAYEQYF.